This T cell receptor beta chain was sequenced during a study of PD-L1 blockade in urothelial cancer. Time point in this sample: pretreatment peripheral blood. Each patient supplied 1 to 8 pretreatment and on-treatment samples. General study findings and limits: Better survival was forecast by a pretreatment blood TCR clonality below the median. Durable-benefit patients expanded tumor-associated blood clones more at 3 weeks.

The count of this clone is one. As yet, its antigen is unknown. Germline CDR1 and CDR2: LNHDA and SQIVND (reference sequence). The CDR3 runs to 15 residues. V dropped 7 bases and J dropped 0 bases, with 13 bases sitting between them. The table came from immunoSEQ multiplex PCR; TCRdb's copy has only in-frame clones and leaves some out. The table has approximately 63,000 clones, 70% to 90% seen once. The input for sequencing was PBMCs, taken around atezolizumab (anti-PD-L1) treatment. This sequence originates from an older man with urothelial cancer. The chain combines TRBV19 with TRBJ1-3; D might be TRBD1 (6 bases). As DNA, the CDR3 is TGTGCCAGTATCGGAGGACAGTACTCTGGAAACACCATATATTTT. Its translation: CASIGGQYSGNTIYF.